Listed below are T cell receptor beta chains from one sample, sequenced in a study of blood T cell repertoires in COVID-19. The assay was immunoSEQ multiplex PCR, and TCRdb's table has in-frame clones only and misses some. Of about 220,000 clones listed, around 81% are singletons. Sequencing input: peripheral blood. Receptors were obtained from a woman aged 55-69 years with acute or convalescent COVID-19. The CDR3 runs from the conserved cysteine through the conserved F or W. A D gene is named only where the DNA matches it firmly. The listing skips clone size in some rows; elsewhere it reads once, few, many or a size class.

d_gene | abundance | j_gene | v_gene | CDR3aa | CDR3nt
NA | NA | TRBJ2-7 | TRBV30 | CAWSFGQDYYEQYF | TGTGCCTGGAGTTTTGGACAGGACTACTACGAGCAGTACTTC
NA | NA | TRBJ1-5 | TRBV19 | CASSIGRGVPSNQPQHF | TGTGCCAGTAGTATAGGAAGGGGCGTCCCTAGCAATCAGCCCCAGCATTTT
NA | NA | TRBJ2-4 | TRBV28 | CASSGPQNIQYF | TGTGCCAGCAGTGGGCCGCAAAACATTCAGTACTTC
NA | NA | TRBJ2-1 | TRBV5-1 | CASSLGAVSSYNEQFF | TGCGCCAGCAGCTTAGGAGCGGTGAGCTCCTACAATGAGCAGTTCTTC
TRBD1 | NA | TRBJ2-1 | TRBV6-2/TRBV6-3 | CASSYPQGVGEQFF | TGTGCCAGCAGTTACCCTCAGGGGGTCGGTGAGCAGTTCTTC
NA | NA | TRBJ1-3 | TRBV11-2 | CASSSTDGNTIYF | TGTGCCAGCAGCTCGACTGATGGAAACACCATATATTTT
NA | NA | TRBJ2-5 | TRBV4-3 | CASSQDFGETQYF | TGCGCCAGCAGCCAAGATTTCGGGGAGACCCAGTACTTC
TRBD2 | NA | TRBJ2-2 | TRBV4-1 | CASSKGLAGKVGELFF | TGCGCCAGCAGCAAAGGACTAGCGGGGAAGGTCGGGGAGCTGTTTTTT
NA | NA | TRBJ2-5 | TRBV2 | CASGQEETQYF | TGTGCCAGCGGGCAGGAAGAGACCCAGTACTTC
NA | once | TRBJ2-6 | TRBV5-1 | CASHDRSGANVLTF | TGCGCCAGCCACGACAGGTCTGGGGCCAACGTCCTGACTTTC
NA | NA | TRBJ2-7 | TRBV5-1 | CASSLSGSEQYF | TGCGCCAGCAGCTTGTCGGGTTCCGAGCAGTACTTC
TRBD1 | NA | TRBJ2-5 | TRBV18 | CASSLFRTGTQETQYF | TGTGCCAGCTCACTCTTCCGGACAGGGACTCAAGAGACCCAGTACTTC
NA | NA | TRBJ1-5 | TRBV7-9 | CASSLVVGGVGNQPQHF | TGTGCCAGCAGCTTAGTGGTGGGCGGGGTTGGAAATCAGCCCCAGCATTTT
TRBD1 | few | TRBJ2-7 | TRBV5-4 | CASSFGQGSSYEQYF | TGTGCCAGCAGCTTTGGACAGGGATCGTCCTACGAGCAGTACTTC
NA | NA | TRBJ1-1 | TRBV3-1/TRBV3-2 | CASSRGLRGGEAFF | TGTGCCAGCAGCCGGGGCCTGAGAGGTGGTGAAGCTTTCTTT
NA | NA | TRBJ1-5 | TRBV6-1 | CASSALGGWGSNQPQHF | TGTGCCAGCAGTGCTTTAGGGGGTTGGGGTAGCAATCAGCCCCAGCATTTT
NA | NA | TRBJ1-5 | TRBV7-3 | CASTVNQGNQPQHF | TGTGCCAGCACCGTGAACCAGGGTAATCAGCCCCAGCATTTT
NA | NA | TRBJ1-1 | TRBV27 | CASRYREGTEAFF | TGTGCCAGCAGATACAGGGAGGGGACTGAAGCTTTCTTT
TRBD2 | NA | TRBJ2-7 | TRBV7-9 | CASSLAAAGEYEQYF | TGTGCCAGCAGCTTAGCGGCGGCGGGGGAGTACGAGCAGTACTTC
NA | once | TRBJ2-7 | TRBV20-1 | CSATTGYEQYF | TGCAGTGCCACGACAGGATACGAGCAGTACTTC
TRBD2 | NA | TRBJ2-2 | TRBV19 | CASSQTGGGIKPGELFF | TGTGCCAGTAGTCAAACGGGCGGGGGGATCAAACCCGGGGAGCTGTTTTTT
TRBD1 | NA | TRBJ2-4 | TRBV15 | CATSREGKTGHNIQYF | TGTGCCACCAGCAGAGAGGGGAAGACAGGGCACAACATTCAGTACTTC
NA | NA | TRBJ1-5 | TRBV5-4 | CASSLSPSGQPQHF | TGTGCCAGCAGCTTGTCGCCGAGCGGGCAGCCCCAGCATTTT
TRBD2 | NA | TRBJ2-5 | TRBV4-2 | CASSQGSLAGGQGEETQYF | TGTGCCAGCAGCCAAGGATCTCTAGCGGGGGGGCAAGGGGAAGAGACCCAGTACTTC
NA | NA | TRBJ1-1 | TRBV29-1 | CSVEQGRGTEAFF | TGCAGCGTGGAACAGGGAAGAGGCACTGAAGCTTTCTTT
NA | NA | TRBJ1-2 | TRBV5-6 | CASSLDAGGRPSYGYTF | TGTGCCAGCAGCTTGGATGCCGGGGGGCGCCCCTCCTATGGCTACACCTTC
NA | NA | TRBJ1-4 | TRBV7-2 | CASSLGGLNEKLFF | TGTGCCAGCAGCTTAGGGGGCCTTAATGAAAAACTGTTTTTT
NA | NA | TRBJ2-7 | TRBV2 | CASSGILLEDYEQYF | TGTGCCAGTTCCGGGATTCTCCTCGAAGACTACGAGCAGTACTTC
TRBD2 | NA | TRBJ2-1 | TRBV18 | CASSLVAGGSYNEQFF | TGTGCCAGCTCACTAGTAGCGGGGGGCTCCTACAATGAGCAGTTCTTC
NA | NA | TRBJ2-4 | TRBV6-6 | CASSYVRGQSNIQYF | TGTGCCAGCAGTTACGTGCGGGGGCAGAGCAACATTCAGTACTTC
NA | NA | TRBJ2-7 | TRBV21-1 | CASNNRDIYYEQYF | TGTGCCAGCAACAACCGGGACATATATTACGAGCAGTACTTC
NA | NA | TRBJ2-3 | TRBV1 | CTSSLPKRGGHVTQYF | TGCACCAGCAGCCTTCCGAAGCGGGGGGGCCATGTTACGCAGTATTTT
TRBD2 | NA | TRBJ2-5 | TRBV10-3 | CAISGGASGGHYQETQYF | TGTGCCATCAGTGGGGGAGCTAGCGGGGGGCATTATCAAGAGACCCAGTACTTC
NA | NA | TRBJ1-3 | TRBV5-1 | CASSLAGTNYGNTIYF | TGCGCCAGCAGCTTGGCAGGGACAAATTATGGAAACACCATATATTTT
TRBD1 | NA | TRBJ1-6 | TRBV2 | CASSLRDSYNSPLHF | TGTGCCAGCAGCCTGAGGGACAGCTACAATTCACCCCTCCACTTT
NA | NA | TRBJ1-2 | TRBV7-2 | CASSLAEVNYGYTF | TGTGCCAGCAGCTTAGCGGAGGTTAACTATGGCTACACCTTC
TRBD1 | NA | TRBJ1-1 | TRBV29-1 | CSVYPSTGLTEAFF | TGCAGCGTTTACCCCTCGACAGGGCTTACAGAAGCTTTCTTT
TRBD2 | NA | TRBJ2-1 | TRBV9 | CASSPIGGVSEQFF | TGTGCCAGCAGCCCCATCGGGGGGGTTAGTGAGCAGTTCTTC
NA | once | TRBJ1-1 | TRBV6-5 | CASRPTREVLTEAFF | TGTGCCAGCAGGCCAACAAGGGAGGTGCTCACTGAAGCTTTCTTT
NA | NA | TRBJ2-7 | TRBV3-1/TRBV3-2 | CASSQDRYEQYF | TGTGCCAGCAGCCAAGACCGCTACGAGCAGTACTTC
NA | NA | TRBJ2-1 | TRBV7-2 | CASSLKFQGTSSYNEQFF | TGTGCCAGCAGCTTAAAATTCCAGGGGACAAGCTCCTACAATGAGCAGTTCTTC
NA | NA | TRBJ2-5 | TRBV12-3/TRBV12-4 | CASRDLEETQYF | TGTGCCAGCAGGGACTTAGAAGAGACCCAGTACTTC
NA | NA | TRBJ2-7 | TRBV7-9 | CASSLATLSEQYF | TGTGCCAGCAGCTTAGCTACCTTGAGTGAGCAGTACTTC
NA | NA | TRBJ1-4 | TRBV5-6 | CASSKGLGEKLFF | TGTGCCAGCAGCAAGGGGTTGGGTGAAAAACTGTTTTTT
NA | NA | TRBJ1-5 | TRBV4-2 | CASSQAGEGGQPQHF | TGTGCCAGCAGCCAGGCGGGGGAAGGTGGCCAGCCCCAGCATTTT
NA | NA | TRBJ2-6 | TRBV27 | CASTFRSGANVLTF | TGTGCCAGCACCTTCCGCTCTGGGGCCAACGTCCTGACTTTC
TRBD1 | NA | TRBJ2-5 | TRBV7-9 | CASTNRGQRETQYF | TGTGCCAGCACCAACAGGGGGCAACGAGAGACCCAGTACTTC
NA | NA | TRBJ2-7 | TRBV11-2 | CASSLDRGSYEQYF | TGTGCCAGCAGCTTAGACCGAGGCTCCTACGAGCAGTACTTC